Listed below are T cell receptor beta chains from one sample, sequenced in a study of identical twins. TCRdb analysed the 5' RACE reads with MiXCR anew, one entry per CDR3 protein. Of hundreds of thousands of distinct CDR3 sequences listed, around a sixth are singletons. This sample was also put to use in a study of T cells expressing NK-cell markers.

Material for sequencing was PBMCs. These receptors came from a woman between 18 and 29 years old in good health. The CDR3 runs from the conserved cysteine through the conserved F or W. Clone size is shown for a subset of rows, as once, few, many or a class of expanded clone.

TRBV11-2	TRBJ2-1	-	CASSFTRANEQFF
TRBV5-8	TRBJ2-7	-	CASRGVGYEQYF
TRBV11-3	TRBJ2-5	-	CASSRTTGLYQETQYF
TRBV12-3/TRBV12-4	TRBJ2-1	few	CASSEGLAVGEQFF
TRBV4-1	TRBJ1-6	few	CASSHAGQASAPLHF
TRBV4-2	TRBJ2-5	-	CASSQDIRGGETQYF
TRBV20-1	TRBJ2-1	-	CSASKIVGNEQFF
TRBV5-1	TRBJ1-1	-	CASSLFAENTEAFF
TRBV3-1	TRBJ2-7	-	CASSQRHSPARYEQYF
TRBV11-1	TRBJ1-1	-	CASGGMNTEAFF
TRBV14	TRBJ2-1	few	CASSLDTAANEQFF
TRBV5-1	TRBJ2-6	-	CASSLDRFSGANVLTF
TRBV6-1	TRBJ2-3	-	CASSPPGQGVTDTQYF
TRBV9	TRBJ2-1	few	CASSVAGLNEQFF
TRBV5-1	TRBJ2-7	few	CASSFGLATGEQYF
TRBV4-3	TRBJ2-2	many	CASSQEIRLAGAGELFF
TRBV29-1	TRBJ2-1	-	CSVEGNGNEQFF
TRBV11-2	TRBJ2-3	few	CASSPGASGASTDTQYF
TRBV11-3	TRBJ2-7	-	CASSPTMGEQYF
TRBV5-1	TRBJ2-3	-	CASSLDRPEDTQYF
TRBV9	TRBJ1-1	-	CASSVARDTKTFF
TRBV27	TRBJ1-2	-	CASSLQQGQYYGYTF
TRBV14	TRBJ2-5	few	CASSQRQAQETQYF
TRBV6-2/TRBV6-3	TRBJ2-2	-	CASRTGTKNTGELFF
TRBV11-2	TRBJ2-7	few	CASRLGLVPSEQYF
TRBV28	TRBJ2-7	-	CASSSGTNHEQYF
TRBV6-5	TRBJ2-2	few	CASSYGTGSYAGELFF
TRBV7-2	TRBJ2-2	few	CASRKVRANTGELFF
TRBV20-1	TRBJ2-7	few	CSASPLAGVFYEQYF
TRBV27	TRBJ1-2	-	CASSPHRGTRGPNYGYTF
TRBV29-1	TRBJ2-5	-	CSVAGPGETQYF
TRBV5-1	TRBJ2-3	few	CASSTQGAGPPDTQYF
TRBV20-1	TRBJ2-5	many	CSATRGQETQYF
TRBV20-1	TRBJ2-4	-	CSARQGAGSKNIQYF
TRBV24-1	TRBJ2-3	-	CATSDFSVIPQYF
TRBV19	TRBJ2-2	-	CASSIDRGAAGAGELFF
TRBV30	TRBJ2-7	-	CAWSTQGTYEQYF
TRBV6-1	TRBJ1-3	many	CASTRTGPENTIYF
TRBV7-2	TRBJ2-7	few	CASSFPELAGAEQYF
TRBV12-3/TRBV12-4	TRBJ2-4	few	CASSLDRGLKDIQYF
TRBV12-3/TRBV12-4	TRBJ2-3	many	CASRRLAGGTDTQYF
TRBV20-1	TRBJ2-5	few	CSARGGVHETQYF
TRBV12-3/TRBV12-4	TRBJ2-7	many	CASSLSGLSYEQYF
TRBV6-1	TRBJ2-2	few	CASSGTGDSGELFF
TRBV6-1	TRBJ1-5	-	CASSVTQAQPQHF
TRBV6-1	TRBJ1-5	few	CASKAFSAAYQPQHF
TRBV5-6	TRBJ2-1	-	CANSSRQALNNEQFF
TRBV6-2/TRBV6-3	TRBJ2-1	-	CASSYAGDQFF
TRBV4-3	TRBJ1-2	-	CASSREGTDLYGYTF